This T cell receptor beta chain emerged from a study of early T cells in non-severe SARS-CoV-2 infection. On the study more broadly: Sequencing of unsorted whole blood was done on bulk RNA, leaving chains unpaired. Study conclusions and caveats: Lookups in VDJdb leaned toward anti-spike CD8 responses and missed private and CD4 specificities.

This clonotype came up a few times. Its antigen is not known. Germline CDR1 reads SGHDT; CDR2 reads YYEEEE. CDR3 size: 13 residues. Each single cDNA molecule received a unique molecular identifier. TCRdb reprocessed the 5' RACE reads via MiXCR and lists one record per CDR3 protein. This table holds about 89,000 distinct CDR3 sequences, under 15% found once. The sequence was obtained from an adult who was a healthcare worker with PCR-confirmed SARS-CoV-2 infection or an uninfected control (not recorded which). This chain links TRBV5-6 with TRBJ2-3, with D perhaps matching TRBD1 or TRBD2 (5 bases each). Sequences were obtained from whole blood. The CDR3 protein is CAIGPGSGDTQYF. The CDR3 nucleotides read TGTGCTATAGGGCCGGGGTCAGGGGATACGCAGTATTTT.